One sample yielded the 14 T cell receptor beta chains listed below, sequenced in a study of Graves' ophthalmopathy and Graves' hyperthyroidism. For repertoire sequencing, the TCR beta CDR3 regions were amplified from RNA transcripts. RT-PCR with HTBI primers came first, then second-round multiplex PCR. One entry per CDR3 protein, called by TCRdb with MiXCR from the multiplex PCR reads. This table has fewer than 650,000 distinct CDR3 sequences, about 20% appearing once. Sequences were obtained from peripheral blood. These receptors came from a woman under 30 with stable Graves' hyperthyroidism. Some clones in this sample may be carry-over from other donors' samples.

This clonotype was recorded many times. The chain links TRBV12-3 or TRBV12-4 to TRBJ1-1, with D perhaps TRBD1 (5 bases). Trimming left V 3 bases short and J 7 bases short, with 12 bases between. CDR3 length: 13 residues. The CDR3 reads CASSLGTFGEAFF. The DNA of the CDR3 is TGTGCCAGCAGTTTGGGGACTTTCGGTGAAGCTTTCTTT.

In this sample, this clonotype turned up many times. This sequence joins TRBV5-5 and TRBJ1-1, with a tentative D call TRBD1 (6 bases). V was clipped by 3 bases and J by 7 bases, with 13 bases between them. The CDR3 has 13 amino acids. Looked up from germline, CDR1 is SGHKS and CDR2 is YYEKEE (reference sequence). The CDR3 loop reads CASSWTERYEAFF. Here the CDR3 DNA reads TGTGCCAGCAGCTGGACAGAACGTTATGAAGCTTTCTTT.

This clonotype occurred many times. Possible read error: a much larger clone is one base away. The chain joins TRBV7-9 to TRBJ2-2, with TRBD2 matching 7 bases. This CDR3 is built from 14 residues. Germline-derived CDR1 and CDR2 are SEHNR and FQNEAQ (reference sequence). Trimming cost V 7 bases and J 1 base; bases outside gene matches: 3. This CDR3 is CASNLAGNTGELFF. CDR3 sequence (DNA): TGTGCCAGCAATTTAGCGGGGAACACCGGGGAGCTGTTTTTT.

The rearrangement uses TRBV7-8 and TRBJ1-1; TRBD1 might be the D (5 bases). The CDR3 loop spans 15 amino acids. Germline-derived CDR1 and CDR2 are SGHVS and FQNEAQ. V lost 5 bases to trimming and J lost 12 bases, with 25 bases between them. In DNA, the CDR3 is TGTGCCAGCAGCCCGCTAGGGCAGGTGGGGCAGAGGTCTTTCTTT. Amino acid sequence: CASSPLGQVGQRSFF.

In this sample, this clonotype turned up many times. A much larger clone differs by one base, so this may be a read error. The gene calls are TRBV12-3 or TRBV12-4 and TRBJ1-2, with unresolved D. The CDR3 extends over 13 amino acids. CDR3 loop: CASTDQLPYGHTF. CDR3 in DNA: TGTGCCAGCACCGATCAACTCCCTTATGGCCACACCTTC.

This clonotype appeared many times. The CDR3 nucleotides are TGCAGTGCTAGTCCCGCGAGCTCCTACGAGCAGTACTTC. Translating it yields CSASPASSYEQYF. The chain uses TRBV20-1 and TRBJ2-7; D not certain. The CDR3 runs 13 residues. Germline CDR1 DFQATT, CDR2 SNEGSKA (reference sequence). V lost 3 bases to trimming and J lost 0 bases, with 9 bases between them.

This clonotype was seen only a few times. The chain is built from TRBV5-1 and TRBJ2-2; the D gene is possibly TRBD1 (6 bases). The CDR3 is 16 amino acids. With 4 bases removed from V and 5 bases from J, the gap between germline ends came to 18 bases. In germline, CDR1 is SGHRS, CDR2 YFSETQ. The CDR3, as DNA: TGCGCCAGCAGCCCAAACAGGGTTCGTGGGACCGGGGAGCTGTTTTTT. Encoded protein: CASSPNRVRGTGELFF.

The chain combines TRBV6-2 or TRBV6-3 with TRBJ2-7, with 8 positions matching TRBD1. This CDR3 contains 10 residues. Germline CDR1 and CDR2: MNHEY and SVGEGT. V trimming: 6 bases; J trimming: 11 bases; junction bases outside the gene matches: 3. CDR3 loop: CASSRGQEYF. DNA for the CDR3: TGTGCCAGCAGCCGGGGACAGGAGTACTTC.

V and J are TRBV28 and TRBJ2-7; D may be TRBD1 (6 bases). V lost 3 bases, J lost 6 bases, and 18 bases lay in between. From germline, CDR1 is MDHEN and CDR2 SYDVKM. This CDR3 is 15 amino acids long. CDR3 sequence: CASSLPEDSLGEQYF. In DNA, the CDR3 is TGTGCCAGCAGTTTGCCGGAGGACAGCTTGGGCGAGCAGTACTTC. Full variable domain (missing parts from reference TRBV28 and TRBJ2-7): DVKVTQSSRYLVKRTGEKVFLECVQDMDHENMFWYRQDPGLGLRLIYFSYDVKMKEKGDIPEGYSVSREKKERFSLILESASTNQTSMYLCASSLPEDSLGEQYFGPGTRLTVT.

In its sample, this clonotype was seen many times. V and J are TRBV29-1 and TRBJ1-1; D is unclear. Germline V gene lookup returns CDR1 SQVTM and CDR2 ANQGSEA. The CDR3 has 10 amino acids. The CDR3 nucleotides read TGCATTATCTGGAACACTGAAGCTTTCTTT. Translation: CIIWNTEAFF.

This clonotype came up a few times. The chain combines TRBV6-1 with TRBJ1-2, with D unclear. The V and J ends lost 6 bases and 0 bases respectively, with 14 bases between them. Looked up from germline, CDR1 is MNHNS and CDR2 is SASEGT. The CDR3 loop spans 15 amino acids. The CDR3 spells CASSSLGVANYGYTF. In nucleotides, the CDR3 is TGTGCCAGCAGCAGTCTAGGCGTAGCTAACTATGGCTACACCTTC.

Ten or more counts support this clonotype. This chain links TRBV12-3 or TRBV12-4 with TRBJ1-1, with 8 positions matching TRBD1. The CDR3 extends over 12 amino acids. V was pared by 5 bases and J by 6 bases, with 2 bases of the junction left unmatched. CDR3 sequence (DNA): TGTGCCAGCAGTGCAGGGGGCTCTGAAGCTTTCTTT. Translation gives CASSAGGSEAFF.

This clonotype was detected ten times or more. CDR3 region: CASSVWYTVSPLHF. The DNA for the CDR3 is TGTGCCAGCAGTGTTTGGTATACAGTCTCACCCCTCCACTTT. The chain has TRBV2 and TRBJ1-6; no firm D call. This CDR3 has 14 residues. Deletions cut 4 bases from V and 10 bases from J, with 14 bases between. Germline CDR1 SNHLY, CDR2 FYNNEI.

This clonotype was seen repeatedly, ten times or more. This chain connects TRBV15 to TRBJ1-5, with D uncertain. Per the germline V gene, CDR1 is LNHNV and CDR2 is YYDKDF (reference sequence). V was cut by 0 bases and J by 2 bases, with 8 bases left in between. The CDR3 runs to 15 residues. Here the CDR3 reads CATSRDLTRNQPQHF. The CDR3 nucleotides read TGTGCCACCAGCAGAGATTTGACTCGCAATCAGCCCCAGCATTTT.